This T cell receptor (beta chain) was recovered during a study of blood T cell repertoires in COVID-19. As for this clone: This specimen includes other DNA sequences encoding the same CDR3.

CDR3 length equals 13 residues. Between the trimmed V and J ends, which lost 3 bases and 7 bases, there was a span of 12 bases. Looked up from germline, CDR1 is MDHEN and CDR2 is SYDVKM. Some clones are missing from TCRdb's copy, which holds only in-frame ones; the method was immunoSEQ multiplex PCR. The sample carries 200,000 or so clones, less than 85% recorded once. This sequence originates from a woman in her 70s with acute or convalescent COVID-19. Sequenced sample: peripheral blood. V usage is TRBV28 and J usage is TRBJ1-2; TRBD1 is a possible D gene (6 bases). The CDR3 nucleotides read TGTGCCAGCAGTTTGCAGGGGCTGGGTGGCTACACCTTC. Translated, it gives CASSLQGLGGYTF.